The source of this T cell receptor (beta chain) is a study of Ad26.COV2.S vaccination and SARS-CoV-2 variants. Turning to the study itself: A COV1001 Ad26.COV2.S trial-arm participant provided the sample.

Treatment defined: around 19 received Ad26.COV2.S at low or high dose, single or two shots; 5 received placebo; per-sample allocation not given. Each sample was drawn 63 days after the first injection (of vaccine or placebo). Donation came from an adult in Boston who was aged 18-55 years. CDR3 size: 16 residues. From germline, CDR1 is SGHTA and CDR2 FQGNSA. Trimming shortened V by 3 bases and J by 4 bases, and 18 bases separated the two germline ends. Method: immunoSEQ multiplex PCR; TCRdb's copy keeps in-frame clones and lacks some. The sample includes hundreds of thousands of clones, roughly 90% of them seen just once.

The J gene is TRBJ2-5, the V gene TRBV7-2; tentative D call: TRBD2 (5 bases). This receptor was identified in a person between 18 and 60 years old who received the Ad26.COV2.S COVID-19 vaccine or a placebo. Sequencing used peripheral blood, obtained in a trial of Ad26.COV2.S vaccine versus placebo. The CDR3: CASSFGGSSRRETQYF. In nucleotides, the CDR3 is TGTGCCAGCAGCTTCGGCGGGTCCAGTCGCAGAGAGACCCAGTACTTC.